These 15 T cell receptor beta chains share one sample of origin, sequenced in a study of cytotoxic CD8 clonotypes in ibrutinib-treated CLL. The assay was immunoSEQ multiplex PCR, and TCRdb's table has in-frame clones only and misses some. The sample gives roughly 220,000 clones, more than 65% of which show up once; about 6.4% is in the top ten. The sequencing here drew on PBMCs, taken after 12 months of ibrutinib treatment. The source of these receptors is a human donor with chronic lymphocytic leukemia.

The rearrangement links TRBV7-9 to TRBJ2-3; a possible D gene is TRBD1 (5 bases). From germline, CDR1 is SEHNR and CDR2 FQNEAQ (reference sequence). V dropped 5 bases and J dropped 2 bases, with 8 bases sitting between them. CDR3 length: 13 residues. CDR3 DNA: TGTGCCAGCAGCCCAGGGATCACAGATACGCAGTATTTT. Encoded protein: CASSPGITDTQYF.

V and J are TRBV10-1 and TRBJ1-1; D remains ambiguous. This CDR3 spans 16 amino acids. Trimming removed 3 bases at V and 1 base at J, with 15 bases between. The germline CDR1 and CDR2 sequences are WNHNN and SYGVQD (reference sequence). The CDR3 protein is CASSDGSRQANTEAFF. The DNA for the CDR3 is TGCGCCAGCAGTGATGGGTCGAGGCAGGCGAACACTGAAGCTTTCTTT.

The table lists this clone with a few counts. This chain links TRBV6-5 with TRBJ1-2; D not resolved. The CDR3 contains 14 residues. Trimming removed 0 bases from V and 8 bases from J, with 13 bases in between. Germline lookup yields CDR1 MNHEY and CDR2 SVGAGI. The CDR3 bases are TGTGCCAGCAGTTACTCGGCCCTAACTACCGGCTACACCTTC. Translating gives CASSYSALTTGYTF.

V and J are TRBV11-1 and TRBJ2-7, with 10 nucleotides matching TRBD2. Looked up from germline, CDR1 is SGHAT and CDR2 is FQDESV (reference sequence). The V gene end was trimmed by 1 base and the J gene end by 3 bases; junction bases not matched to a gene: 0. The CDR3 contains 14 residues. The CDR3 loop is CASSLGTSGYEQYF. The CDR3 nucleotides are TGTGCCAGCAGCTTAGGGACTAGCGGCTACGAGCAGTACTTC.

This chain uses TRBV25-1 with TRBJ2-3, with a tentative D call TRBD1 (5 bases). The CDR3 contains 15 residues. The germline V gene encodes CDR1 MGHDK and CDR2 SYGVNS. The ends were cut back, 3 bases at V and 5 bases at J, with 15 bases in the middle. CDR3 DNA: TGTGCCAGCAGTGATTTCCAGGGAACGGGAGATACGCAGTATTTT. Amino acid sequence: CASSDFQGTGDTQYF.

The genes are TRBV2 and TRBJ1-1, with D perhaps TRBD1 (6 bases). Per germline, CDR1 SNHLY and CDR2 FYNNEI. This CDR3 comprises 12 residues. Trimming stripped 10 bases from V and 12 bases from J, with 21 bases between. The CDR3 coding sequence is TGTGCCATCCTAGGCCCCCGACAGGCTACTTTCTTT. Its translation is CAILGPRQATFF. The full variable domain, in which reference TRBV2 and TRBJ1-1 provide the parts outside the CDR3, is EPEVTQTPSHQVTQMGQEVILRCVPISNHLYFYWYRQILGQKVEFLVSFYNNEISEKSEIFDDQFSVERPDGSNFTLKIRSTKLEDSAMYFCAILGPRQATFFGQGTRLTVV.

The chain joins TRBV19 to TRBJ1-5; D unclear. This CDR3 has 15 amino acids. The germline gives CDR1 LNHDA, CDR2 SQIVND (reference sequence). The germline V and J ends were trimmed by 1 base and 2 bases, with 9 bases remaining between them. CDR3 in amino acids: CASSIVGRGNQPQHF. For the CDR3, the DNA is TGTGCCAGTAGTATAGTGGGTCGCGGCAATCAGCCCCAGCATTTT.

In its sample, this clone was seen a few times. The rearrangement links TRBV28 to TRBJ1-2; TRBD1 is a possible D gene (5 bases). With 6 bases removed from V and 3 bases from J, the gap between germline ends came to 14 bases. The CDR3 consists of 14 residues. CDR1 and CDR2 (germline): MDHEN, SYDVKM. CDR3 region: CASSANGAHYGYTF. CDR3 DNA sequence: TGTGCCAGCAGCGCCAACGGGGCCCACTATGGCTACACCTTC.

The J gene is TRBJ1-2, the V gene TRBV18; D gene uncertain. V lost 1 base and J 3 bases, leaving 9 bases between the germline ends. Germline CDR1 is KGHSH and CDR2 is LQKENI. This CDR3 region has 14 residues. The CDR3 here is CASSPLDSHYGYTF. CDR3 DNA: TGTGCCAGCTCACCACTGGATAGTCACTATGGCTACACCTTC.

The chain links TRBV7-3 to TRBJ1-1; the D is unclear. CDR3 length equals 14 residues. CDR1 is SGHTA, CDR2 FQGTGA, per germline. V lost 1 base to trimming and J lost 1 base, with 7 bases between them. The CDR3 sequence: CASSLMGRNTEAFF. CDR3 bases: TGTGCCAGCAGCTTAATGGGGAGGAACACTGAAGCTTTCTTT.

This clone was observed a few times. The V call is TRBV9, the J call TRBJ1-1, with 7 positions matching TRBD1. Per germline, CDR1 SGDLS and CDR2 YYNGEE. V was pared by 5 bases and J by 6 bases, with 7 bases of the junction left unmatched. The CDR3 length is 13 residues. In DNA form, the CDR3 reads TGTGCCAGCAGTATCGGGACAGTTGCTGAAGCTTTCTTT. This translates into CASSIGTVAEAFF.

This chain links TRBV7-2 with TRBJ2-7; TRBD2 agrees at 10 bases. This CDR3 has 14 residues. Germline V lookup: CDR1 SGHTA, CDR2 FQGNSA. V was clipped by 3 bases and J by 6 bases; unmatched bases: 5. Here the CDR3 DNA reads TGTGCCAGCAGCTTTAGCGGGAGGAAGGCCGAGCAGTACTTC. Its protein is CASSFSGRKAEQYF.

This clone was found a few times. The V call is TRBV6-1, the J call TRBJ2-4; D call uncertain. The CDR3 is 13 amino acids. The ends were cut back, 7 bases at V and 12 bases at J, with 19 bases in the middle. CDR1 and CDR2 (germline): MNHNS, SASEGT. In DNA, the CDR3 is TGTGCCAGCACCCCCCGCGAATGGCAGAATCAGTACTTC. This encodes CASTPREWQNQYF.

The rearrangement joins TRBV30 to TRBJ2-2; 9 nucleotides line up with TRBD1. Germline CDR1 reads GTSNPN; CDR2 reads SVGIG (reference sequence). With 3 bases clipped from V and 5 bases from J, the junction kept 4 bases outside the gene matches. This CDR3 has 14 residues. The chain's CDR3 is CAWRQGAGTGELFF. The CDR3 DNA reads as TGTGCCTGGAGACAGGGGGCAGGAACCGGGGAGCTGTTTTTT.

V usage is TRBV9 and J usage is TRBJ1-4, with D tentatively TRBD1 (6 bases). V lost 5 bases to trimming and J lost 3 bases, with 8 bases between them. CDR1 is SGDLS, CDR2 YYNGEE, per germline. CDR3 length: 13 residues. The CDR3 region is CASRGGSNEKLFF. Here the CDR3 DNA reads TGTGCCAGCAGAGGGGGATCTAATGAAAAACTGTTTTTT.